These T cell receptor beta chains were read from a single sample in a study of T cell changes during pregnancy in multiple sclerosis. The table came from immunoSEQ multiplex PCR; TCRdb's copy has only in-frame clones and leaves some out. Of 40,000 or so clones in the sample, roughly nine tenths were seen once. The specimen comprised CD4+ T cells from peripheral blood mononuclear cells, sampled in the first trimester of pregnancy. Receptors originate from a female donor with multiple sclerosis, enrolled in a pregnancy study. CDR3s include the opening cysteine and the closing phenylalanine or tryptophan. Fields, in order: clone size, J gene, V gene, D gene, CDR3 DNA, CDR3 protein. The D gene is left open where the match is weak. Clone size is stated in some rows and not others, as once, few, many or a class when expanded.

>-|TRBJ2-2|TRBV6-6|TRBD1
TGTGCCAGCAGACTCGACAGGGAATCGGACACCGGGGAGCTGTTTTTT
CASRLDRESDTGELFF
>-|TRBJ1-3|TRBV28|TRBD1
TGTGCCAGCAGTAGACAGGGTGGAAACACCATATATTTT
CASSRQGGNTIYF
>-|TRBJ2-4|TRBV7-3|TRBD1
TGTGCCAGCAGCCCCGGGGACAGGGACCTTCAGTACTTC
CASSPGDRDLQYF
>once|TRBJ2-1|TRBV7-8|-
TGTGCCAGCAGCTTAGTGGGACGGAGGGGCGCCCACAATGAGCAGTTCTTC
CASSLVGRRGAHNEQFF
>once|TRBJ2-2|TRBV7-6|-
TGTGCCAGCAGCTTAGGTCAGAATGCGAACACCGGGGAGCTGTTTTTT
CASSLGQNANTGELFF
>-|TRBJ1-2|TRBV11-2|-
TGTGCCAGCAGCTACAGGGTTTATGGCTACACCTTC
CASSYRVYGYTF
>-|TRBJ2-1|TRBV5-1|TRBD1
TGCGCCAGCAGCTCCGGACAGGGTCACAATGAGCAGTTCTTC
CASSSGQGHNEQFF
>-|TRBJ2-7|TRBV30|TRBD2
TGTGCCTGGAATTTGGGGACTATCTCCTACGAGCAGTACTTC
CAWNLGTISYEQYF
>medium-sized|TRBJ1-4|TRBV9|-
TGTGCCAGCAGCTTACTACAGGGTCGGTTCGAAAAACTGTTTTTT
CASSLLQGRFEKLFF
>-|TRBJ1-2|TRBV7-2|-
TGTGCCAGCAGCTTCAGCCAGGGTGACTATGGCTACACCTTC
CASSFSQGDYGYTF
>-|TRBJ2-2|TRBV18|-
TGTGCCAGCTCACCACCCACAGGGTACACCGGGGAGCTGTTTTTT
CASSPPTGYTGELFF
>-|TRBJ1-4|TRBV6-5|-
TGTGCCAGCAGTTACTCAGTCAGTAATGAAAAACTGTTTTTT
CASSYSVSNEKLFF
>-|TRBJ2-3|TRBV7-2|-
TGTGCCAGCAGCCCGCGGTATGCAGATACGCAGTATTTT
CASSPRYADTQYF
>-|TRBJ1-1|TRBV18|-
TGTGCCAGCTCAGTCGACCCGGGACAGAACACTGAAGCTTTCTTT
CASSVDPGQNTEAFF
>-|TRBJ2-7|TRBV19|TRBD2
TGTGCCAGTAGAGGGACTAGCGGGGTCAAGACGGGCTCCTACGAGCAGTACTTC
CASRGTSGVKTGSYEQYF
>-|TRBJ2-5|TRBV5-1|-
TGCGCCAGCAGCAGCTCGACAGGTCAAGAGACCCAGTACTTC
CASSSSTGQETQYF
>-|TRBJ2-2|TRBV4-1|TRBD2
TGCGCCAGCAGCCAGCGGGGGGAGAACACCGGGGAGCTGTTTTTT
CASSQRGENTGELFF
>-|TRBJ2-5|TRBV14|TRBD1
TGTGCCAGCAGCCAAAAAAATCCGGACAGGAGGATCCGGGAGACCCAGTACTTC
CASSQKNPDRRIRETQYF
>medium-sized|TRBJ2-7|TRBV10-1|TRBD2
TGCGCCAGCAGTCTCACTAGCGGGACCCGGGGGCAGTACTTC
CASSLTSGTRGQYF
>-|TRBJ2-3|TRBV10-3|-
TGTGCCATCAGTAGGGATCTACAGGGAGATACGCAGTATTTT
CAISRDLQGDTQYF
>-|TRBJ2-6|TRBV5-4|TRBD1
TGTGCCAGCAGCTTAAATCCAGGGGGCGGTAAGGCCAACGTCCTGACTTTC
CASSLNPGGGKANVLTF
>-|TRBJ1-2|TRBV10-3|-
TGTGCCATCAGTGCCGTACAGGGCCCCTCCTATGGCTACACCTTC
CAISAVQGPSYGYTF
>-|TRBJ2-5|TRBV14|-
TGTGCCAGCAGCCAAAGGTCCTGGAGGGAGACCCAGTACTTC
CASSQRSWRETQYF
>-|TRBJ1-1|TRBV5-1|-
TGCGCCAGCAGCCAATATACGAGGGGGGGCACTGAAGCTTTCTTT
CASSQYTRGGTEAFF
>-|TRBJ2-3|TRBV11-2|TRBD2
TGTGCCAGCAGCCCCCGGGGGGATCCAGATACGCAGTATTTT
CASSPRGDPDTQYF
>once|TRBJ1-2|TRBV7-2|-
TGTGCCAGCAGCCTCAACGGGGAAGATGGCTACACCTTC
CASSLNGEDGYTF
>-|TRBJ2-2|TRBV7-3|-
TGTGCCAGCAGCCCCTCCCTTGCGGGCGGGGAGCTGTTTTTT
CASSPSLAGGELFF
>-|TRBJ2-5|TRBV5-4|TRBD2
TGTGCCAGCAGCTTAGGACTAGCGGGATTGGAGACCCAGTACTTC
CASSLGLAGLETQYF
>-|TRBJ2-1|TRBV28|-
TGTGCCAGCAGTACCCCGGGAGCGATCAATGAGCAGTTCTTC
CASSTPGAINEQFF
>-|TRBJ1-1|TRBV7-2|-
TGTGCCAGCAGCTTAAGAGGGTCTGAAGCTTTCTTT
CASSLRGSEAFF
>-|TRBJ2-7|TRBV18|-
TGTGCCAGCTCAGACGGGGTAAACTCCTACGAGCAGTACTTC
CASSDGVNSYEQYF
>-|TRBJ2-3|TRBV5-1|TRBD1
TGCGCCAGCAGCTCGACGGGACAGGGAACAGATACGCAGTATTTT
CASSSTGQGTDTQYF
>-|TRBJ1-5|TRBV30|TRBD1
TGTGCCTGGAACCCCGGACAGGGGGATCAGCCCCAGCATTTT
CAWNPGQGDQPQHF
>once|TRBJ2-3|TRBV29-1|TRBD2
TGCAGCGTTGTCCCAACTAGCGGGAGCACAGATACGCAGTATTTT
CSVVPTSGSTDTQYF
>once|TRBJ1-1|TRBV30|-
TGTGCCTGGACACGACAGGAGAACACTGAAGCTTTCTTT
CAWTRQENTEAFF
>-|TRBJ2-1|TRBV7-3|TRBD2
TGTGCCAGCAGCTTAGGACTAGCCTACAATGAGCAGTTCTTC
CASSLGLAYNEQFF
>once|TRBJ1-5|TRBV30|-
TGTGCCTGGACGAATTGGCAGAGCGAGATCAATCAGCCCCAGCATTTT
CAWTNWQSEINQPQHF
>-|TRBJ1-1|TRBV6-6|-
TGTGCCAGCAGAGTACAGGGGAACACTGAAGCTTTCTTT
CASRVQGNTEAFF
>-|TRBJ1-3|TRBV29-1|-
TGCAGCGCGAACGGGGTCTTAGCTGGAAACACCATATATTTT
CSANGVLAGNTIYF